The 8 T cell receptor beta chains reported below all come from one sample, sequenced in a study of T cell repertoires in cytomegalovirus infection. TCRdb re-derived calls from the reads in MiXCR, one entry per CDR3 protein. The repertoire has 54,000 or so distinct CDR3 sequences, 33% of them found once; the top ten carry around three quarters. The antigens these receptors bind are not known. Sequencing was done on a sample of PBMCs, sequenced either directly or after in vitro stimulation (not recorded which). These receptors all stem from a human donor in good health (CMV status not recorded). Some clones in this sample may be carry-over from other donors' samples.

The chain links TRBV7-2 to TRBJ2-3; 7 bases agree with TRBD2. CDR3 length: 14 amino acids. V lost 8 bases to trimming and J lost 2 bases; unmatched junction nucleotides: 7. Germline values: CDR1 SGHTA, CDR2 FQGNSA. CDR3 amino acids: CASSTGGYTDTQYF. DNA of the CDR3: TGTGCCAGCTCAACGGGGGGATACACAGATACGCAGTATTTT.

This clonotype was detected a few times. The rearrangement links TRBV7-2 to TRBJ2-3; 9 bases agree with TRBD2. V shed 4 bases, J shed 0 bases, and the junction held 2 bases outside the gene matches. The CDR3 has 15 residues. Germline V gene lookup returns CDR1 SGHTA and CDR2 FQGNSA. The CDR3 is CASSSSGGSTDTQYF. The DNA for the CDR3 is TGTGCCAGCAGCTCGAGCGGGGGGAGCACAGATACGCAGTATTTT.

This clonotype showed up just a few times. The chain uses TRBV6-1 and TRBJ2-2; 7 bases match TRBD1. The junction had 2 bases not matched to a gene; V was cut back by 5 bases and J by 5 bases. CDR3 size: 13 residues. CDR1 and CDR2 from the germline V gene are MNHNS and SASEGT. CDR3 sequence (DNA): TGTGCCAGCAGTCCACAGGGGACCGGGGAGCTGTTTTTT. Protein sequence: CASSPQGTGELFF.

This clonotype was seen a few times. This chain links TRBV2 with TRBJ2-7; D possibly corresponds to TRBD1 (5 bases). V lost 1 base and J 3 bases, leaving 10 bases between the germline ends. The CDR3 is 14 amino acids. Per germline, CDR1 SNHLY and CDR2 FYNNEI. CDR3 DNA sequence: TGTGCCAGCAGTGAAGTTTCAGGGAACTACGAGCAGTACTTC. Protein sequence: CASSEVSGNYEQYF.

This clonotype was observed a handful of times. The V and J genes are TRBV4-1 and TRBJ2-1; perhaps D is TRBD1 or TRBD2 (5 bases each). In germline, CDR1 is MGHRA, CDR2 YSYEKL. The CDR3 contains 12 residues. Trimming took 4 bases from V and 14 from J, leaving 15 bases between them. The CDR3 DNA reads as TGCGCCAGCAGCCCGCATGGGGGAAGGAAGTTCTTC. Translation gives CASSPHGGRKFF.

This clonotype came up many times. J is TRBJ2-1 and V is TRBV7-2; D not resolved. CDR1 is SGHTA and CDR2 is FQGNSA in the germline V gene. The V gene lost 4 bases and the J gene lost 0 bases, with 10 bases spanning the gap. The CDR3 runs to 15 residues. CDR3 residues: CASSSLPPSYNEQFF. CDR3 in DNA: TGTGCCAGCAGCTCCTTGCCTCCCTCCTACAATGAGCAGTTCTTC.

This clonotype has only a few counts. V usage is TRBV6-6 and J usage is TRBJ1-6, with no clear D. Trimming removed 4 bases from V and 7 bases from J, with 17 bases in between. CDR1 is MNHNY, CDR2 SVGAGI, per germline (reference sequence). This CDR3 spans 16 amino acids. CDR3 nucleotide sequence: TGTGCCAGCAGTTCGTTTTCTGGATTGGGGAATTCACCCCTCCACTTT. It is translated as CASSSFSGLGNSPLHF.

The chain recombines TRBV18 with TRBJ1-2; D uncertain. V lost 4 bases and J 3 bases, leaving 12 bases between the germline ends. Germline V gene sequence: CDR1 KGHSH, CDR2 LQKENI. The CDR3 consists of 14 residues. Written as DNA, the CDR3 is TGTGCCAGCTCACGCGCTCGGAATGACTATGGCTACACCTTC. Its translation is CASSRARNDYGYTF.